These 12 T cell receptor beta chains were all obtained from the same sample, sequenced in a study of blood T cells in healthy people across ages. A sample-barcoded 5' primer and a J-beta primer mix were used in a second PCR of about 7 to 12 cycles. TCRdb reprocessed the 5' RACE reads with MiXCR, giving one entry per CDR3 protein. The table includes about 780,000 distinct CDR3 sequences, 35% to 60% detected once. Source material: blood. These receptors all come from an older man in good health.

Concerning this clonotype: One end of the junction does not line up with germline, which may come from a read error. The V gene is TRBV20-1, the J gene TRBJ2-7, with TRBD2 as a possible D gene (6 bases). CDR1 and CDR2 (germline): DFQATT, SNEGSKA (reference sequence). CDR3 size: 14 residues. CDR3 coding DNA: TGCAGTGCTAGCGCGGGGACCGGATCCTGCGAGCAGTACTTC. Translating it yields CSASAGTGSCEQYF.

This chain joins TRBV20-1 and TRBJ2-1, with 7 nucleotides matching TRBD1. Germline lookup yields CDR1 DFQATT and CDR2 SNEGSKA (reference sequence). The junction had 5 bases not matched to a gene; V was cut back by 5 bases and J by 1 base. The CDR3 has 14 amino acids. The CDR3 is CSAPTGLSYNEQFF. CDR3 coding DNA: TGCAGTGCTCCGACAGGGTTATCCTACAATGAGCAGTTCTTC.

This clonotype occurred once. This chain uses TRBV5-1 with TRBJ1-1; weak D call: TRBD1 (6 bases). The germline V and J ends were trimmed by 4 bases and 1 base, with 14 bases remaining between them. CDR1 SGHRS and CDR2 YFSETQ come from the germline V gene. CDR3 length: 15 amino acids. The CDR3 DNA reads as TGCGCCAGCAGCGGCCGGGACACCGCGAACACTGAAGCTTTCTTT. It codes for CASSGRDTANTEAFF.

The chain employs TRBV20-1 and TRBJ2-3; 13 bases are a match to TRBD2. Germline assignment: CDR1 DFQATT and CDR2 SNEGSKA (reference sequence). V was pared by 5 bases and J by 3 bases, with 8 bases of the junction left unmatched. The CDR3 has 16 amino acids. The CDR3 DNA follows: TGCAGTGCTCCCGTCGGACTAGCGGGAGCTACAGATACGCAGTATTTT. It is translated as CSAPVGLAGATDTQYF.

The chain recombines TRBV4-3 with TRBJ1-4; TRBD1 is a possible D gene (6 bases). Trimming removed 0 bases at V and 4 bases at J, with 15 bases between. The CDR3 consists of 17 residues. Germline lookup yields CDR1 LGHNA and CDR2 YSLEER. CDR3 loop: CASSQELPTGINEKLFF. CDR3 DNA: TGCGCCAGCAGCCAAGAACTTCCTACAGGGATTAATGAAAAACTGTTTTTT.

There are many counts of this clonotype. V is TRBV29-1 and J is TRBJ2-1, with TRBD1 matching 7 bases. The germline gives CDR1 SQVTM, CDR2 ANQGSEA. The CDR3 covers 14 residues. The trim removed 6 bases at V and 2 bases at J, leaving 7 bases unmatched. CDR3 bases: TGCAGCGTCGCAAGGGGGCGGACCTACAATGAGCAGTTCTTC. Translation: CSVARGRTYNEQFF.

V usage is TRBV7-2 and J usage is TRBJ2-1; D gene ambiguous. The CDR3 is made up of 14 amino acids. Germline CDR1 reads SGHTA; CDR2 reads FQGNSA. Trimming removed 1 base from V and 7 bases from J, with 11 bases in between. The CDR3 DNA follows: TGTGCCAGCAGCTTAGATGTAGCATTGAATGAGCAGTTCTTC. As protein: CASSLDVALNEQFF.

To note about this clonotype: Since a much larger clone is just one base distant, this may be a read error. V is TRBV29-1 and J is TRBJ2-3, with TRBD1 matching 7 bases. This CDR3 has 12 amino acids. Germline lookup yields CDR1 SQVTM and CDR2 ANQGSEA. CDR3 bases: TGCAGCGTTGATCCGGGGACAGATGCGCAGTATTTT. Translated: CSVDPGTDAQYF.

This clonotype was counted between two and nine times. The chain carries TRBV20-1 and TRBJ2-1; 12 bases agree with TRBD1. Germline V gene data show CDR1 as DFQATT and CDR2 as SNEGSKA (reference sequence). The V and J ends lost 5 bases and 5 bases, in that order; junction bases with no gene match: 10. This CDR3 contains 16 residues. The CDR3 DNA reads as TGCAGTGCTGTAATTCCGGGACAGGGGGCGAACAATGAGCAGTTCTTC. Translated: CSAVIPGQGANNEQFF.

The genes are TRBV20-1 and TRBJ2-1; TRBD2 aligns across 7 bases. After removal of 4 bases from V and 13 bases from J, the junction contained 22 bases not matched to a gene. Germline CDR1 DFQATT, CDR2 SNEGSKA (reference sequence). This CDR3 contains 16 residues. CDR3 region: CSATLFGASGQETQFF. In DNA form, the CDR3 reads TGCAGTGCTACACTATTCGGGGCTAGCGGACAAGAGACCCAGTTCTTC.

In this sample, this clonotype turned up a few times. This chain connects TRBV20-1 to TRBJ2-2; D unclear. Trimming cost V 5 bases and J 0 bases, with 7 bases left between them. This CDR3 is built from 13 residues. Germline V gene data show CDR1 as DFQATT and CDR2 as SNEGSKA (reference sequence). This CDR3 is CSALSPNTGELFF. Here the CDR3 DNA reads TGCAGTGCTCTTAGTCCGAACACCGGGGAGCTGTTTTTT.

The rearrangement joins TRBV4-2 to TRBJ2-1, with TRBD2 matching 8 bases. V lost 0 bases and J lost 6; bases outside the gene matches: 7. CDR3 length equals 16 residues. Germline CDR1 and CDR2: LGHNA and YNFKEQ. CDR3 in DNA: TGTGCCAGCAGCCAAGATGCCGGGGGGGCGGGCAATGAGCAGTTCTTC. It yields the protein CASSQDAGGAGNEQFF.